These 5 T cell receptor beta chains were all obtained from the same sample, sequenced in a study of blood T cells in healthy people across ages. Through a sample-barcoded 5' primer and a J-beta primer mix, a second PCR was run for roughly 7 to 11 cycles. TCRdb recomputed calls from the 5' RACE reads with MiXCR, one row per CDR3 protein. The data show 550,000 to 800,000 distinct CDR3 sequences, with over 20% seen just once and roughly 3.9% held by the top ten. The sample comprised blood. All receptors come from a man between 65 and 85 years old in good health.

The CDR3 bases are TGCGCCAGCAGCTTGGCCTACGGGACAGAGTATGGCTACACCTTC. It codes for CASSLAYGTEYGYTF. The chain joins TRBV5-1 to TRBJ1-2; 7 nucleotides match TRBD1. The V and J ends lost 0 bases and 5 bases, in that order; junction bases with no gene match: 7. CDR1 is SGHRS, CDR2 YFSETQ, per germline. The CDR3 totals 15 residues.

V and J are TRBV9 and TRBJ1-6; weak D call: TRBD1 (5 bases). Deletions cut 7 bases from V and 7 bases from J, with 15 bases between. The CDR3 consists of 14 residues. CDR1 and CDR2 from the germline V gene are SGDLS and YYNGEE. CDR3 residues: CASALGQANSPLHF. The CDR3 nucleotides are TGTGCCAGCGCACTGGGGCAAGCGAATTCACCCCTCCACTTT.

This clonotype was seen more than once but under ten times. The chain carries TRBV5-8 and TRBJ2-1; D tentatively reads TRBD1 or TRBD2 (5 bases each). Trimming left V 4 bases short and J 4 bases short, with 15 bases between. The length of the CDR3 is 15 residues. From germline, CDR1 is SGHTS and CDR2 YDEGEE. CDR3 region: CASSPDWGSYNEQFF. In nucleotides, the CDR3 is TGTGCCAGCAGCCCAGACTGGGGGAGTTACAATGAGCAGTTCTTC. Together with reference TRBV5-8 and TRBJ2-1, the CDR3 gives the full variable domain: EAGVTQSPTHLIKTRGQQATLRCSPISGHTSVYWYQQALGLGLQFLLWYDEGEERNRGNFPPRFSGRQFPNYSSELNVNALELEDSALYLCASSPDWGSYNEQFFGPGTRLTVL.

The rearrangement uses TRBV5-1 and TRBJ2-6; D gene ambiguous. Germline CDR1 SGHRS, CDR2 YFSETQ. Trimming cost V 4 bases and J 1 base, with 9 bases left between them. This CDR3 is built from 15 residues. The CDR3 DNA reads as TGCGCCAGCAGCCAAGCTTTATCTGGGGCCAACGTCCTGACTTTC. The encoded protein is CASSQALSGANVLTF.

This clonotype was recorded many times. V usage is TRBV4-2 and J usage is TRBJ2-1; D is unclear. V gave up 1 base and J gave up 0 bases, with 13 bases separating them. Germline CDR1 is LGHNA and CDR2 is YNFKEQ. This CDR3 is 17 amino acids long. CDR3: CASSQGVSQTSYNEQFF. The CDR3 DNA reads as TGTGCCAGCAGCCAAGGAGTTTCCCAGACCTCCTACAATGAGCAGTTCTTC.